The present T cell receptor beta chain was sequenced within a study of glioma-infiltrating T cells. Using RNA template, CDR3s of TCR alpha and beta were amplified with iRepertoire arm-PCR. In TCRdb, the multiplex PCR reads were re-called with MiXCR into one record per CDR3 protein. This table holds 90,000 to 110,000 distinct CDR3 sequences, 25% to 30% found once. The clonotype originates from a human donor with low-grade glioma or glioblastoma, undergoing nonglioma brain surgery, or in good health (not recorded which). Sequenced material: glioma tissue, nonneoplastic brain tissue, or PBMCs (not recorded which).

Here the CDR3 reads CASSLSWKGTTEAFF. DNA of the CDR3: TGTGCCAGCAGTTTATCATGGAAGGGAACCACTGAAGCTTTCTTT. The V and J genes are TRBV27 and TRBJ1-1; D gene unclear. Trimming removed 0 bases at V and 4 bases at J, with 12 bases between. The CDR3 consists of 15 residues. The V gene's germline CDR1 is MNHEY and CDR2 SMNVEV (reference sequence).